This is a list of T cell receptor beta chains from one sample in a study of T cell responses to AZD1222 COVID-19 vaccine. Sequenced by immunoSEQ multiplex PCR; TCRdb stores in-frame clones only, minus some. The profile shows roughly 200,000 clones, approximately 90% of them singletons. Sequences were derived from peripheral blood, sampled 28 days after the second AZD1222 dose. These receptor sequences come from an adult who received the AZD1222 COVID-19 vaccine. Each CDR3 is given with its conserved first and last residue. A D gene is named only where the DNA matches it firmly.

>TRBJ1-2|13|.|TRBV6-1
CASSEPDFYGYTF
>TRBJ2-7|14|TRBD1|TRBV29-1
CSVIGWTGSHEQYF
>TRBJ1-5|16|TRBD1|TRBV6-6
CASSPDHRGGNQPQHF
>TRBJ1-2|16|.|TRBV19
CASRSPEQAGVNGYTF
>TRBJ1-1|14|.|TRBV6-5
CASRLLGADTEAFF
>TRBJ2-7|13|.|TRBV30
CAWSFQGADEQYF
>TRBJ1-1|15|TRBD1|TRBV27
CASSLRGLMNTEAFF
>TRBJ1-1|14|.|TRBV9
CASSVVGLNTEAFF
>TRBJ1-4|16|.|TRBV4-3
CASSQNRGELNEKLFF
>TRBJ2-7|15|.|TRBV30
CAWSVKGVRSYEQYF
>TRBJ2-3|16|TRBD1|TRBV5-1
CASSDYDRESTDTQYF
>TRBJ1-1|15|TRBD1|TRBV27
CASTLSGGMNTEAFF
>TRBJ1-3|16|.|TRBV24-1
CATSGDSHAGGNTIYF
>TRBJ1-4|15|.|TRBV6-5
CASSPSPGTGEKLFF
>TRBJ2-7|16|.|TRBV11-2
CASSLVVGGWPYEQYF
>TRBJ1-5|14|TRBD1|TRBV10-3
CAISEGQGLQPQHF